The 28 T cell receptor beta chains below all came from one sample that was sequenced in a study of blood T cells in healthy people across ages. A sample-barcoded 5' primer and a J-beta primer mix were used in a second PCR of about 7 to 11 cycles. Using its own MiXCR run on the 5' RACE reads, TCRdb lists one record per CDR3 protein. The sample yields approximately 820,000 distinct CDR3 sequences, 44% seen once. Input material: blood. These receptors were taken from a man between 60 and 70 years old in good health.

The chain has TRBV4-1 and TRBJ1-1; D uncertain. The length of the CDR3 is 14 residues. V lost 4 bases and J 11 bases, leaving 20 bases between the germline ends. Looked up from germline, CDR1 is MGHRA and CDR2 is YSYEKL. Here the CDR3 reads CASSLSGGKGEAFF. DNA of the CDR3: TGCGCCAGCAGCCTGTCGGGAGGGAAGGGTGAGGCTTTCTTT.

The gene calls are TRBV11-2 and TRBJ1-2; D is perhaps TRBD1 (5 bases). CDR1 is SGHAT, CDR2 FQNNGV, per germline. The CDR3 runs 16 residues. Trimming cost V 5 bases and J 7 bases, with 23 bases left between them. The CDR3 DNA reads as TGTGCCAGCAGCCCCGGTACCGCAGGGACTGGAGGTGGCTACACCTTC. Protein sequence: CASSPGTAGTGGGYTF.

V is TRBV9 and J is TRBJ1-6; 8 positions agree with TRBD1. The V gene's germline CDR1 is SGDLS and CDR2 YYNGEE. The CDR3 spans 14 residues. The V segment lost 3 bases and the J segment 10 bases; nucleotides outside the gene matches: 6. The CDR3 sequence is CASSDGQGGSPLHF. The CDR3 DNA follows: TGTGCCAGCAGCGATGGACAGGGCGGCTCACCCCTCCACTTT.

The gene calls are TRBV6-2 or TRBV6-3 and TRBJ2-5; no reliable D call. This CDR3 comprises 11 residues. Trimming left V 5 bases short and J 13 bases short, with 14 bases between. CDR1 is MNHEY, CDR2 SVGEGT, per germline. Here the CDR3 reads CASSPQQLRYF. The CDR3 nucleotides read TGTGCCAGCAGTCCTCAACAGCTACGGTACTTC.

This sequence joins TRBV12-5 and TRBJ2-5, with 10 bases aligning to TRBD1. V was pared by 5 bases and J by 3 bases, with 3 bases of the junction left unmatched. Looked up from germline, CDR1 is LGHNT and CDR2 is FRNRAP. The CDR3 is made up of 14 amino acids. CDR3: CASGVGQGEETQYF. CDR3 nucleotide sequence: TGTGCTAGTGGTGTAGGACAGGGGGAAGAGACCCAGTACTTC.

J is TRBJ2-3 and V is TRBV14; D is perhaps TRBD1 (6 bases). The CDR3 loop spans 15 amino acids. Germline CDR1 and CDR2: SGHDN and FVKESK. The V end was cut by 1 base, the J end by 5 bases, with 13 bases between. CDR3 coding DNA: TGTGCCAGCAGCCAAGCCGGACAGACTGGAGATACGCAGTATTTT. Translation gives CASSQAGQTGDTQYF.

The sample holds one count of this clonotype. The gene calls are TRBV5-5 and TRBJ1-5; 9 bases align to TRBD1. Germline V gene sequence: CDR1 SGHKS, CDR2 YYEKEE (reference sequence). CDR3 length equals 14 residues. V lost 4 bases, J lost 7 bases, and 6 bases stayed unmatched. CDR3 sequence (DNA): TGTGCCAGCAGCCCCGGGACAGGGCCACAGCCCCAGCATTTT. This sequence encodes CASSPGTGPQPQHF.

The chain uses TRBV6-5 and TRBJ2-7, with D perhaps matching TRBD1 (5 bases). Trimming removed 7 bases from V and 7 bases from J, with 20 bases in between. CDR1 is MNHEY, CDR2 SVGAGI, per germline. CDR3 size: 14 residues. The CDR3 reads CASNLRVGVGEQYF. CDR3 DNA: TGTGCCAGCAACCTCAGGGTCGGCGTGGGGGAGCAGTACTTC.

The chain links TRBV6-5 to TRBJ1-1, with D maybe TRBD1 (6 bases). The V and J ends lost 2 bases and 0 bases respectively, with 19 bases between them. The CDR3 length is 18 residues. Germline V lookup: CDR1 MNHEY, CDR2 SVGAGI. DNA of the CDR3: TGTGCCAGCAGTTACCCCGGGACACGGGATAGGGTGAACACTGAAGCTTTCTTT. Translation gives CASSYPGTRDRVNTEAFF.

The genes are TRBV4-3 and TRBJ2-3; D may be TRBD1 or TRBD2 (5 bases each). The V and J ends lost 1 base and 6 bases respectively, with 14 bases between them. From germline, CDR1 is LGHNA and CDR2 YSLEER. The CDR3 is 15 residues long. The CDR3 spells CASSQGGLGVDTQYF. Written as DNA, the CDR3 is TGCGCCAGCAGCCAAGGAGGGCTAGGGGTGGATACGCAGTATTTT.

This rearrangement joins TRBV4-1 to TRBJ2-7, with D maybe TRBD1 (5 bases). V dropped 1 base and J dropped 2 bases, with 12 bases sitting between them. CDR3 length: 15 residues. Germline values: CDR1 MGHRA, CDR2 YSYEKL. The CDR3 is CASSQGPGKTYEQYF. CDR3 nucleotide sequence: TGCGCCAGCAGCCAAGGGCCAGGGAAAACCTACGAGCAGTACTTC.

In this sample, this clonotype turned up many times. The V gene is TRBV4-1, the J gene TRBJ1-1; D uncertain. This CDR3 is built from 15 residues. Trimming removed 0 bases from V and 7 bases from J, with 15 bases in between. Looked up from germline, CDR1 is MGHRA and CDR2 is YSYEKL. The CDR3 DNA sequence: TGCGCCAGCAGCCAAGAGGTCAGTCTAGGAGGTGAAGCTTTCTTT. Translating it yields CASSQEVSLGGEAFF.

The chain is built from TRBV30 and TRBJ2-1, with D possibly TRBD1 on 5 matching bases. Looked up from germline, CDR1 is GTSNPN and CDR2 is SVGIG (reference sequence). The V end lost 8 bases, the J end lost 8 bases, and 13 bases lay between the germline ends. The CDR3 contains 11 residues. CDR3 nucleotide sequence: TGTGCCGGGTCTTGGGGCGATGAGCAGTTCTTC. Translating it yields CAGSWGDEQFF.

This clonotype was detected many times. This chain connects TRBV20-1 to TRBJ1-4; D possibly corresponds to TRBD1 (5 bases). CDR1 and CDR2 (germline): DFQATT, SNEGSKA (reference sequence). V was cut by 5 bases and J by 7 bases, with 17 bases left in between. CDR3 length equals 14 residues. The CDR3 region is CSAGRRDRGEKLFF. Written as DNA, the CDR3 is TGCAGTGCTGGAAGACGGGACCGGGGTGAAAAACTGTTTTTT.

This clonotype was detected many times. Here the CDR3 DNA reads TGTGCCAGCACCGGGACAGGGGGCTACGAGCAGTACTTC. Protein: CASTGTGGYEQYF. The chain recombines TRBV5-5 with TRBJ2-7, with TRBD1 matching over 11 bases. The CDR3 length is 13 residues. Looked up from germline, CDR1 is SGHKS and CDR2 is YYEKEE (reference sequence). The V gene end was trimmed by 6 bases and the J gene end by 3 bases; junction bases not matched to a gene: 2.

The rearrangement uses TRBV25-1 and TRBJ1-2; perhaps TRBD1 as D (5 bases). CDR1 MGHDK and CDR2 SYGVNS come from the germline V gene. V shed 5 bases and J shed 3 bases, with 10 bases lying between them. The CDR3 is made up of 13 amino acids. CDR3 sequence: CASSLTEDYGYTF. CDR3 nucleotides: TGTGCCAGCAGTTTGACAGAGGACTATGGCTACACCTTC.

The chain uses TRBV2 and TRBJ2-1; 7 positions match TRBD1. This CDR3 region has 15 residues. The germline CDR1 and CDR2 sequences are SNHLY and FYNNEI. J lost 7 bases, V lost 1 base, and 7 bases had no gene match. The CDR3 reads CASSEEGAEGNEQFF. The DNA for the CDR3 is TGTGCCAGCAGTGAAGAGGGGGCTGAGGGGAATGAGCAGTTCTTC.

The chain carries TRBV20-1 and TRBJ2-1; TRBD2 matches at 9 bases. The junction had 7 bases not matched to a gene; V was cut back by 5 bases and J by 8 bases. Germline loops: CDR1 DFQATT, CDR2 SNEGSKA (reference sequence). The CDR3 extends over 13 amino acids. In DNA, the CDR3 is TGCAGTGCTCCGATGGGCGGGGGGGATGAGCAGTTCTTC. Translated, it gives CSAPMGGGDEQFF.

This chain uses TRBV20-1 with TRBJ2-3, with 10 bases aligning to TRBD2. V trimming: 3 bases; J trimming: 4 bases; junction bases outside the gene matches: 4. Germline V gene lookup returns CDR1 DFQATT and CDR2 SNEGSKA (reference sequence). The length of the CDR3 is 14 residues. This CDR3 reads CSARGLAIPDTQYF. CDR3 nucleotides: TGCAGTGCTAGGGGACTAGCGATACCAGATACGCAGTATTTT.

Only a few counts were recorded for this clonotype. V gene TRBV27 combines with J gene TRBJ2-1; TRBD1 might be the D (6 bases). Trimming stripped 7 bases from V and 4 bases from J, with 17 bases between. Germline assignment: CDR1 MNHEY and CDR2 SMNVEV (reference sequence). The CDR3 is 15 amino acids. The CDR3 coding sequence is TGTGCCAGCAACTTGGGGGCGCCTACTTACAATGAGCAGTTCTTC. Its translation: CASNLGAPTYNEQFF.

The chain carries TRBV7-2 and TRBJ2-7; tentative D call: TRBD2 (6 bases). The germline V gene encodes CDR1 SGHTA and CDR2 FQGNSA. The CDR3 covers 15 residues. The ends were cut back, 0 bases at V and 1 base at J, with 10 bases in the middle. CDR3 amino acids: CASSLAPGGSYEQYF. CDR3 DNA: TGTGCCAGCAGCTTAGCGCCCGGGGGATCCTACGAGCAGTACTTC. The whole variable domain, filled in from reference TRBV7-2 and TRBJ2-7, reads GAGVSQSPSNKVTEKGKDVELRCDPISGHTALYWYRQSLGQGLEFLIYFQGNSAPDKSGLPSDRFSAERTGGSVSTLTIQRTQQEDSAVYLCASSLAPGGSYEQYFGPGTRLTVT.

This clonotype was recorded a few times. The genes are TRBV6-1 and TRBJ1-6; 9 bases are a match to TRBD1. Trimming took 4 bases from V and 8 from J; bases not matched to a gene: 3. CDR1 and CDR2 (germline): MNHNS, SASEGT. The CDR3 is 14 residues long. CDR3 DNA: TGTGCCAGCAGTGCCGACAGGGGGGATTCACCCCTCCACTTT. This translates into CASSADRGDSPLHF.

This clonotype was counted between two and nine times. The V gene is TRBV5-1, the J gene TRBJ2-7, with D possibly TRBD1 on 6 matching bases. CDR3 length equals 13 residues. Trimming took 4 bases from V and 4 from J, leaving 12 bases between them. Germline CDR1 and CDR2: SGHRS and YFSETQ. For the CDR3, the DNA is TGCGCCAGCAGCCGAAGGGACACGTACGAGCAGTACTTC. Protein product: CASSRRDTYEQYF. The full variable domain, completed using reference TRBV5-1 and TRBJ2-7, is KAGVTQTPRYLIKTRGQQVTLSCSPISGHRSVSWYQQTPGQGLQFLFEYFSETQRNKGNFPGRFSGRQFSNSRSEMNVSTLELGDSALYLCASSRRDTYEQYFGPGTRLTVT.

The chain joins TRBV29-1 to TRBJ1-1; D not resolved. V lost 4 bases, J lost 0 bases, and 6 bases lay in between. Germline loops: CDR1 SQVTM, CDR2 ANQGSEA. The CDR3 loop spans 12 amino acids. The CDR3 bases are TGCAGCGTTGGCTCGGTGAACACTGAAGCTTTCTTT. Protein product: CSVGSVNTEAFF.

This rearrangement joins TRBV7-2 to TRBJ2-6, with a possible D match to TRBD1 (5 bases). This CDR3 contains 18 residues. V lost 1 base to trimming and J lost 1 base, with 14 bases between them. Per the germline V gene, CDR1 is SGHTA and CDR2 is FQGNSA. The CDR3 sequence: CASSLGQGSVSGANVLTF. Here the CDR3 DNA reads TGTGCCAGCAGCTTAGGTCAGGGCTCTGTTTCTGGGGCCAACGTCCTGACTTTC.

The V call is TRBV7-3, the J call TRBJ2-3; TRBD2 aligns across 9 bases. The ends lost 3 bases at V and 8 bases at J; junction bases unmatched: 21. The CDR3 is 19 residues long. The V gene's germline CDR1 is SGHTA and CDR2 FQGTGA. Written as DNA, the CDR3 is TGTGCCAGCAGCTTGGGGGCCCGTAAATCGCGGGGGGGCCCTAGTACGCAGTATTTT. Translation gives CASSLGARKSRGGPSTQYF.

The chain employs TRBV29-1 and TRBJ1-2; D gene ambiguous. Germline assignment: CDR1 SQVTM and CDR2 ANQGSEA. V lost 0 bases and J lost 2, with 10 bases in between. This CDR3 has 14 residues. Written as DNA, the CDR3 is TGCAGCGTTGAAGATAACGGCCAGAACTATGGCTACACCTTC. Protein: CSVEDNGQNYGYTF.

This clonotype appeared a few times. The rearrangement joins TRBV6-5 to TRBJ2-7; D unresolved. V gave up 10 bases and J gave up 2 bases, with 15 bases separating them. The germline V gene has CDR1 MNHEY and CDR2 SVGAGI. There are 13 residues in the CDR3. The CDR3 coding sequence is TGTGCCACGTCGGTCAGGAGAGCCTACGAGCAGTACTTC. It codes for CATSVRRAYEQYF.